This T cell receptor beta chain was sequenced during a study of brain T cells in children with intractable seizures. Regarding the study as a whole: Viral specificity was inferred only from CDR3 similarity; HCMV serostatus was unknown.

Note on this clone: Its specificity is unknown.

Repertoires were generated with immunoSEQ multiplex PCR, while TCRdb's copy carries only in-frame clones and drops some. The sample has about 340,000 clones, roughly 93% seen once; the top ten hold roughly 5.8%. Trimming took 7 bases from V and 0 from J; bases not matched to a gene: 3. The CDR3 runs to 14 residues. Germline CDR1 is SGHDT and CDR2 is YYEEEE. The time point is: blood from clinic visit 5 months post-surgery; TSC patient then seizure free. V gene TRBV5-6 combines with J gene TRBJ2-4, with 8 bases that match TRBD2. This receptor was obtained from a boy in the first two years of life with tuberous sclerosis and intractable seizures. The specimen was peripheral blood, collected roughly 5 months after surgery. The chain's CDR3 is CASALAVAKNIQYF. Here the CDR3 DNA reads TGTGCCAGCGCACTAGCGGTAGCCAAAAACATTCAGTACTTC.